One and the same sample provided the 20 T cell receptor beta chains below, sequenced in a study of T cells in localized non-small cell lung cancer (dated by TCRdb to between 2020 and 2021). The library was prepared using the immunoSEQ multiplex PCR assay. TCRdb obtained this table from immuneACCESS and retained in-frame rearrangements with V and J assigned. These tables miss some clones; where compared with another copy, unresolved V genes account for less than half of the shortfall, and the remainder is unexplained. The sample records roughly 30,000 clones, approximately 88% of which are singletons. The ten top clones hold 2.5% to 3% of the sample. The input for sequencing was peripheral blood, taken before any cancer treatment. The receptor source for this set is an older female donor with stage I lung adenocarcinoma.

The J gene is TRBJ1-1, the V gene TRBV30, with D unclear. There are 14 residues in the CDR3. Germline loops: CDR1 GTSNPN, CDR2 SVGIG (reference sequence). V shed 4 bases and J shed 4 bases, with 16 bases lying between them. CDR3 sequence reads: CAWTPPELGTEAFF. The CDR3 DNA reads as TGTGCCTGGACACCACCGGAGCTGGGCACTGAAGCTTTCTTT.

V gene TRBV6-4 combines with J gene TRBJ2-1; 8 bases align to TRBD2. CDR3 length: 15 residues. The germline CDR1 and CDR2 sequences are MRHNA and SNTAGT. J gave up 3 bases and V 3 bases, and 4 bases lay outside the gene matches. The CDR3 DNA reads as TGTGCCAGCAGTGAGGAACTAGCGGTCTACAATGAGCAGTTCTTC. Protein product: CASSEELAVYNEQFF.

The chain has TRBV13 and TRBJ1-2; D is ambiguous. Germline CDR1 reads PRHDT; CDR2 reads FYEKMQ (reference sequence). The CDR3 covers 12 residues. V lost 1 base, J lost 6 bases, and 6 bases lay in between. CDR3 nucleotide sequence: TGTGCCAGCAGCTTAGCTGGCAATGGCTACACCTTC. It is translated as CASSLAGNGYTF.

This chain uses TRBV7-9 with TRBJ2-7; D possibly corresponds to TRBD2 (5 bases). CDR1 and CDR2 (germline): SEHNR, FQNEAQ (reference sequence). There are 13 residues in the CDR3. The V end lost 3 bases, the J end lost 4 bases, and 10 bases lay between the germline ends. The CDR3 DNA is TGTGCCAGCAGCTTGGGTGGGAGATACGAGCAGTACTTC. Its protein is CASSLGGRYEQYF.

CDR3 in DNA: TGTGCCAGCAGCCCCGGGGGGGGAAGTAGGTACGAGCAGTACTTC. It codes for CASSPGGGSRYEQYF. The V gene is TRBV7-2, the J gene TRBJ2-7; 8 positions match TRBD2. Germline CDR1 and CDR2: SGHTA and FQGNSA. Unmatched junction bases numbered 10, after V lost 5 bases and J lost 4 bases. CDR3 length: 15 residues.

V usage is TRBV9 and J usage is TRBJ2-2; 12 bases are a match to TRBD2. This CDR3 has 17 amino acids. The V gene's germline CDR1 is SGDLS and CDR2 YYNGEE. The trim removed 0 bases at V and 7 bases at J, leaving 7 bases unmatched. CDR3 sequence reads: CASSVELAGGQGGELFF. The CDR3 region has the DNA TGTGCCAGCAGCGTAGAACTAGCGGGAGGACAAGGCGGGGAGCTGTTTTTT. The full variable domain, completed using reference TRBV9 and TRBJ2-2, is DSGVTQTPKHLITATGQRVTLRCSPRSGDLSVYWYQQSLDQGLQFLIQYYNGEERAKGNILERFSAQQFPDLHSELNLSSLELGDSALYFCASSVELAGGQGGELFFGEGSRLTVL.

The chain recombines TRBV5-5 with TRBJ2-1; 12 bases line up with TRBD2. The CDR3 loop spans 16 amino acids. Looked up from germline, CDR1 is SGHKS and CDR2 is YYEKEE (reference sequence). V dropped 3 bases and J dropped 8; count of bases not matched to a gene: 9. CDR3 protein: CASSSPPGLAGDEQFF. CDR3 DNA sequence: TGTGCCAGCAGCTCCCCTCCGGGACTAGCGGGCGATGAGCAGTTCTTC.

The chain recombines TRBV7-2 with TRBJ2-7; a weak D match, TRBD2 (6 bases). V lost 1 base and J 6 bases, leaving 13 bases between the germline ends. The CDR3 runs to 14 residues. From germline, CDR1 is SGHTA and CDR2 FQGNSA. CDR3 loop: CASSLVLARSEQYF. CDR3 bases: TGTGCCAGCAGCTTAGTACTAGCTAGGAGCGAGCAGTACTTC.

This clone was detected only once. DNA of the CDR3: TGTGCCAGCAGTCCCGGACTAGCGGGAAACAATGAGCAGTTCTTC. Its protein product is CASSPGLAGNNEQFF. The chain couples TRBV28 to TRBJ2-1; 12 bases line up with TRBD2. There are 15 residues in the CDR3. V lost 5 bases and J lost 5; bases outside the gene matches: 4. Germline V lookup: CDR1 MDHEN, CDR2 SYDVKM.

This rearrangement joins TRBV10-3 to TRBJ1-3; TRBD1 might be the D (6 bases). This CDR3 has 15 residues. Per germline, CDR1 ENHRY and CDR2 SYGVKD. V lost 6 bases to trimming and J lost 0 bases, with 12 bases between them. CDR3 loop: CAIRDTGNSGNTIYF. The CDR3 DNA reads as TGTGCCATCAGGGATACAGGGAACTCTGGAAACACCATATATTTT.

This rearrangement joins TRBV11-3 to TRBJ2-5; 7 bases match TRBD2. Germline V lookup: CDR1 SGHNT, CDR2 YENEEA. V trimming: 1 base; J trimming: 5 bases; junction bases outside the gene matches: 4. CDR3 length equals 14 residues. Here the CDR3 reads CASSLGLADETQYF. In DNA form, the CDR3 reads TGTGCCAGCAGCTTAGGACTAGCTGATGAGACCCAGTACTTC.

This clone was seen a single time. This chain connects TRBV7-9 to TRBJ1-3; D gene ambiguous. V lost 4 bases and J 4 bases, leaving 5 bases between the germline ends. The CDR3 has 12 residues. Germline V gene sequence: CDR1 SEHNR, CDR2 FQNEAQ (reference sequence). The CDR3 DNA reads TGTGCCAGCAGCTCACAGGGAAACACCATATATTTT. This translates into CASSSQGNTIYF.

The chain is built from TRBV7-2 and TRBJ1-2; D not resolved. CDR1 is SGHTA and CDR2 is FQGNSA in the germline V gene. Trimming removed 5 bases at V and 2 bases at J, with 6 bases between. The length of the CDR3 is 12 residues. The CDR3 is CASSRPNYGYTF. DNA of the CDR3: TGTGCCAGCAGCCGACCCAACTATGGCTACACCTTC.

V gene TRBV19 combines with J gene TRBJ2-2; 10 positions agree with TRBD2. The CDR3 runs 16 residues. The ends lost 5 bases at V and 4 bases at J; junction bases unmatched: 7. Looked up from germline, CDR1 is LNHDA and CDR2 is SQIVND (reference sequence). The CDR3 protein is CASSRLAGEGTGELFF. Here the CDR3 DNA reads TGTGCCAGTAGTCGCCTAGCGGGAGAGGGCACCGGGGAGCTGTTTTTT.

This chain uses TRBV4-3 with TRBJ2-5, with 12 bases that match TRBD2. The germline V gene encodes CDR1 LGHNA and CDR2 YSLEER. V trimming: 4 bases; J trimming: 5 bases; junction bases outside the gene matches: 5. The CDR3 has 15 residues. The CDR3 protein is CASSRGLAGSETQYF. CDR3 nucleotides: TGCGCCAGCAGCCGAGGACTAGCGGGAAGTGAGACCCAGTACTTC.

V is TRBV5-1 and J is TRBJ2-1; the match to TRBD2 covers 7 bases. Germline CDR1 and CDR2: SGHRS and YFSETQ. The trim removed 4 bases at V and 5 bases at J, leaving 9 bases unmatched. The CDR3 length is 15 residues. The CDR3 protein is CASSPEGLLHNEQFF. The CDR3 DNA reads TGCGCCAGCAGCCCGGAGGGACTACTCCACAATGAGCAGTTCTTC.

This chain uses TRBV30 with TRBJ2-7; D call uncertain. CDR1 and CDR2 (germline): GTSNPN, SVGIG (reference sequence). This CDR3 region has 12 residues. V lost 1 base to trimming and J lost 7 bases, with 11 bases between them. CDR3 sequence: CAWSESGWEQYF. DNA for the CDR3: TGTGCCTGGAGTGAGTCTGGGTGGGAGCAGTACTTC.

The gene calls are TRBV27 and TRBJ1-4; D gene ambiguous. V was cut by 5 bases and J by 8 bases, with 12 bases left in between. Germline-derived CDR1 and CDR2 are MNHEY and SMNVEV (reference sequence). The length of the CDR3 is 13 residues. CDR3 DNA: TGTGCCAGCAGTCTAGACCACAGAGAAAAACTGTTTTTT. Translating gives CASSLDHREKLFF.

This clone was found once. J is TRBJ2-3 and V is TRBV4-3, with D unclear. CDR3 size: 14 residues. CDR1 LGHNA and CDR2 YSLEER come from the germline V gene. V was clipped by 0 bases and J by 1 base, with 5 bases between them. The CDR3 sequence: CASSQDTRTDTQYF. For the CDR3, the DNA is TGCGCCAGCAGCCAAGATACCCGCACAGATACGCAGTATTTT.

This chain joins TRBV4-2 and TRBJ1-4; D is ambiguous. CDR3 size: 15 residues. Germline CDR1 and CDR2: LGHNA and YNFKEQ. The V end lost 0 bases, the J end lost 8 bases, and 13 bases lay between the germline ends. This CDR3 is CASSQEGGIKEKLFF. CDR3 nucleotides: TGTGCCAGCAGCCAAGAAGGTGGAATCAAGGAAAAACTGTTTTTT.